These T cell receptor beta chains were read from a single sample in a study of shared clonotypes between healthy human individuals. Libraries were prepared by immunoSEQ multiplex PCR; TCRdb keeps only in-frame clonotypes and omits some of them. Here the sample spans some 2,100,000 clones, 90% to 97% being singletons. Sequenced sample: naive CD4+ T cells sorted from blood. These receptors all stem from a man aged 18 to 35 in good health. The CDR3 runs from the conserved cysteine through the conserved F or W. D genes are given only for firm matches. Where a row states a size, it is once, few, many or the class of an expanded clone; other rows omit it.

cdr3_aa cdr3_nt v_call clone_size d_call j_call
CASSGGGGVRETQYF TGTGCCAGCAGTGGAGGCGGGGGGGTCCGCGAGACCCAGTACTTC TRBV6-1 - TRBD2 TRBJ2-5
CASRGRNNSPLHF TGTGCCAGCAGAGGCCGGAATAATTCACCCCTCCACTTT TRBV6-5 - - TRBJ1-6
CASSQTNFRETQYF TGTGCCAGCAGCCAGACCAATTTCCGGGAGACCCAGTACTTC TRBV7-2 - - TRBJ2-5
CASSPSDRAGYGYTF TGTGCCAGCAGTCCGTCGGACAGGGCGGGCTATGGCTACACCTTC TRBV27 few TRBD1 TRBJ1-2
CASSPQGAYDTQYF TGTGCCAGCTCACCACAGGGGGCCTACGATACGCAGTATTTT TRBV18 - TRBD1 TRBJ2-3
CASSELAGFGEQFF TGTGCCAGCAGTGAGCTAGCGGGGTTCGGTGAGCAGTTCTTC TRBV2 - TRBD2 TRBJ2-1
CASSKRQAKNTEAFF TGTGCCAGCAGTAAGCGACAGGCGAAGAACACTGAAGCTTTCTTT TRBV6-6 - - TRBJ1-1
CASSLQGPNEKLFF TGTGCCAGCAGCTTACAGGGACCTAATGAAAAACTGTTTTTT TRBV5-5 - - TRBJ1-4
CASRKTRWETQYF TGTGCCAGCAGGAAGACTAGGTGGGAGACCCAGTACTTC TRBV6-5 once - TRBJ2-5
CASSVDRGTEAFF TGTGCCAGTAGTGTAGACCGGGGCACTGAAGCTTTCTTT TRBV19 - - TRBJ1-1
CAWSMGQPTDTQYF TGTGCCTGGAGTATGGGGCAGCCCACAGATACGCAGTATTTT TRBV30 - - TRBJ2-3
CASRAAGVPGELFF TGTGCCAGCAGGGCAGCGGGAGTCCCCGGGGAGCTGTTTTTT TRBV2 - TRBD2 TRBJ2-2
CASSWHYGPQHF TGTGCCAGCAGCTGGCACTATGGGCCCCAGCATTTT TRBV7-8 - - TRBJ1-5
CASSKSRLGGKGYEQYF TGTGCCAGCAGCAAATCAAGGTTGGGAGGTAAAGGATACGAGCAGTACTTC TRBV21-1 - - TRBJ2-7
CASSRTGLSYEQYF TGCGCCAGCAGCAGGACAGGGCTATCCTACGAGCAGTACTTC TRBV10-1 - TRBD1 TRBJ2-7
CASSLGQLNEKLFF TGCGCCAGCAGCTTGGGACAGCTTAATGAAAAACTGTTTTTT TRBV5-1 once - TRBJ1-4
CASSQVGAGGWSPLHF TGCGCCAGCAGCCAAGTGGGCGCTGGGGGTTGGTCACCCCTCCACTTT TRBV4-1 once - TRBJ1-6
CASRMLGADYEQYF TGTGCCAGCAGGATGCTGGGGGCGGACTACGAGCAGTACTTC TRBV11-2 - - TRBJ2-7
CASSPRTGQPLSYGYTF TGTGCCAGCAGCCCCCGGACCGGACAGCCATTGTCCTATGGCTACACCTTC TRBV9 - - TRBJ1-2
CASSLVGRTSGETQYF TGCGCCAGCAGCTTGGTTGGAAGGACTAGCGGAGAGACCCAGTACTTC TRBV5-1 - TRBD2 TRBJ2-5
CASSRSQGAMETQYF TGTGCCAGCTCACGAAGCCAGGGGGCGATGGAGACCCAGTACTTC TRBV18 - TRBD1 TRBJ2-5
CASSPPLWTGELFF TGTGCCAGCAGCCCCCCCTTGTGGACCGGGGAGCTGTTTTTT TRBV9 - - TRBJ2-2
CASSPQNPFFTDTQYF TGTGCCAGCTCACCACAAAATCCCTTTTTCACAGATACGCAGTATTTT TRBV18 - - TRBJ2-3
CASRKTPSTDTQYF TGTGCCAGCAGGAAAACGCCAAGCACAGATACGCAGTATTTT TRBV6-4 - - TRBJ2-3
CAISEEGSNQPQHF TGTGCCATCAGTGAAGAGGGAAGCAATCAGCCCCAGCATTTT TRBV10-3 - - TRBJ1-5
CASSLNSPLHF TGTGCCAGCAGTTTAAATTCACCCCTCCACTTT TRBV28 - - TRBJ1-6
CSVDELAGGPGQETQYF TGCAGCGTTGATGAGCTAGCGGGGGGGCCTGGCCAAGAGACCCAGTACTTC TRBV29-1 - TRBD2 TRBJ2-5
CASSMRTERTLNTEAFF TGTGCCAGTAGTATGCGGACCGAAAGGACCCTGAACACTGAAGCTTTCTTT TRBV19 - - TRBJ1-1
CASSLRTEAFF TGTGCCAGCAGCTTAAGGACTGAAGCTTTCTTT TRBV7-2 - - TRBJ1-1
CASSPPAGPSYEQYF TGTGCCAGCTCACCCCCAGCGGGGCCGTCCTACGAGCAGTACTTC TRBV18 - TRBD2 TRBJ2-7
CASSLARRPGQGSEAFF TGCGCCAGCAGCTTGGCAAGGCGTCCGGGACAGGGATCTGAAGCTTTCTTT TRBV5-1 - TRBD1 TRBJ1-1
CAQRADLGNEQFF TGTGCCCAGAGGGCGGATCTGGGGAATGAGCAGTTCTTC TRBV10-3 - - TRBJ2-1
CASSLGSASSTDTQYF TGCGCCAGCAGCTTGGGATCGGCTAGTAGCACAGATACGCAGTATTTT TRBV5-1 once - TRBJ2-3
CSSGRATEAFF TGCTCCTCGGGCAGGGCCACTGAAGCTTTCTTT TRBV20-1 - - TRBJ1-1
CASSLGGQVTNTEAFF TGTGCCAGCAGCTTGGGGGGACAGGTTACGAACACTGAAGCTTTCTTT TRBV5-4 - TRBD1 TRBJ1-1
CASSLSGVETQYF TGTGCCAGCAGCTTGTCGGGGGTGGAGACCCAGTACTTC TRBV5-4 once - TRBJ2-5
CASSLAGTSSADTQYF TGCGCCAGCAGCTTGGCTGGGACTAGTTCGGCCGATACGCAGTATTTT TRBV5-1 - TRBD2 TRBJ2-3
CASSLGPKEKLFF TGTGCCAGCAGCTTAGGGCCGAAAGAAAAACTGTTTTTT TRBV7-9 - - TRBJ1-4
CASSQDRATNTQYF TGTGCCAGCAGTCAAGACAGGGCGACAAATACGCAGTATTTT TRBV28 - TRBD1 TRBJ2-3
CASSPPGHTDTQYF TGTGCCAGCAGCCCCCCCGGACACACAGATACGCAGTATTTT TRBV27 - - TRBJ2-3
CASSRVLGTEAFF TGTGCCAGCTCACGGGTCCTGGGAACTGAAGCTTTCTTT TRBV18 - - TRBJ1-1
CAWSVDGNEQFF TGTGCCTGGAGTGTAGACGGGAATGAGCAGTTCTTC TRBV30 - - TRBJ2-1
CASRDRVVQPQHF TGTGCCAGTAGGGACAGGGTTGTTCAGCCCCAGCATTTT TRBV19 - TRBD1 TRBJ1-5
CASSVGSAVGTDTQYF TGTGCCAGCAGCGTAGGATCGGCGGTCGGCACAGATACGCAGTATTTT TRBV9 - - TRBJ2-3
CASSLRSGGIYEQYF TGCGCCAGCAGCTTGCGATCAGGGGGCATCTACGAGCAGTACTTC TRBV5-1 once TRBD1 TRBJ2-7
CASSLEGGALTNEKLFF TGCGCCAGCAGCTTAGAAGGGGGCGCATTGACTAATGAAAAACTGTTTTTT TRBV5-1 once TRBD1 TRBJ1-4
CASSSGTAAYEQYF TGTGCCAGTAGCAGCGGGACAGCAGCCTACGAGCAGTACTTC TRBV19 - - TRBJ2-7
CAWSPAYGELFF TGTGCCTGGAGTCCCGCTTACGGGGAACTGTTTTTT TRBV30 - - TRBJ1-4
CASSPPRGERETQYF TGCGCCAGCAGCCCGCCACGGGGGGAGCGAGAGACCCAGTACTTC TRBV5-1 - TRBD2 TRBJ2-5
CASSIWQGVSTEAFF TGTGCCAGTAGTATTTGGCAGGGGGTGAGCACTGAAGCTTTCTTT TRBV19 - TRBD1 TRBJ1-1
CASSRDRGDYGYTF TGCGCCAGCAGCAGGGACAGGGGCGACTATGGCTACACCTTC TRBV5-1 - TRBD1 TRBJ1-2
CASSLRADPGNTIYF TGTGCCAGCAGCTTAAGGGCAGACCCTGGAAACACCATATATTTT TRBV7-9 - - TRBJ1-3
CSVVNEGNQPQHF TGCAGCGTTGTCAACGAGGGCAATCAGCCCCAGCATTTT TRBV29-1 - - TRBJ1-5
CASSPLSQTGYEQYF TGCGCCAGCAGCCCCTTGAGCCAGACGGGCTACGAGCAGTACTTC TRBV5-1 - - TRBJ2-7
CASSPTGASNQPQHF TGTGCCAGCAGTCCGACAGGGGCTAGCAATCAGCCCCAGCATTTT TRBV6-5 - TRBD1 TRBJ1-5
CASSSRDRSYEQYF TGTGCCAGCAGCTCTAGAGACAGATCCTACGAGCAGTACTTC TRBV9 - - TRBJ2-7
CASSPTGNLPPPF TGTGCCAGCAGTCCGACAGGGAACCTTCCGCCCCCCTTC TRBV2 - TRBD1 TRBJ1-2
CASTRFEDLNSPLHF TGTGCCAGCACCAGATTCGAGGACTTAAATTCACCCCTCCACTTT TRBV28 - - TRBJ1-6